The 27 T cell receptor beta chains below were found in one sample sequenced in a study of T cells after yellow fever vaccination (dated by TCRdb to about 2019). The library came from 5' RACE. Instrument used: Illumina HiSeq 2500. TCRdb trimmed public reads at Q25 via fastp, called clones via MiXCR and kept in-frame beta chains. Every CDR3 protein is listed once, alongside the most common genes and DNA of its rows. Within this sample are approximately 260,000 distinct CDR3 sequences, with over 10% of them counted one time only. 0.5% to 0.6% of the sample is taken by the ten largest. The sample's treatment or condition label, in plain terms: live attenuated yellow fever vaccine strain. The source material was CD4+ T cells sorted from PBMCs, sampled 45 days after the yellow fever booster vaccination. Receptors were obtained from a man aged 25 to 40 who received the YFV17D yellow fever vaccine.

The rearrangement uses TRBV5-4 and TRBJ2-5; D is possibly TRBD2 (5 bases). Looked up from germline, CDR1 is SGHNT and CDR2 is YYREEE (reference sequence). CDR3 size: 16 residues. V was trimmed by 2 bases and J by 4 bases, leaving 18 bases between them. CDR3 DNA sequence: TGTGCCAGCAGCTTATTTAGCGAGAGCAAATCAGAGACCCAGTACTTC. Translated: CASSLFSESKSETQYF.

V gene TRBV6-4 combines with J gene TRBJ2-3; TRBD2 aligns across 14 bases. V shed 4 bases and J 6 bases; nucleotides not matched to a gene: 6. Germline CDR1 and CDR2: MRHNA and SNTAGT. The CDR3 runs to 16 residues. CDR3 loop: CASSARLAGGSDTQYF. The CDR3 bases are TGTGCCAGCAGTGCGAGACTAGCGGGAGGGAGCGATACGCAGTATTTT.

The V gene is TRBV5-6, the J gene TRBJ2-1; TRBD2 aligns across 9 bases. CDR1 is SGHDT, CDR2 YYEEEE, per germline. Trimming removed 2 bases from V and 10 bases from J; junction bases left unmatched: 10. This CDR3 has 15 residues. The CDR3 protein is CASSFLAGGPGEQFF. Here the CDR3 DNA reads TGTGCCAGCAGCTTTCTTGCGGGAGGGCCTGGGGAGCAGTTCTTC.

The genes are TRBV24-1 and TRBJ2-3; D unresolved. The germline V gene has CDR1 KGHDR and CDR2 SFDVKD. V was clipped by 5 bases and J by 0 bases, with 5 bases between them. The CDR3 has 13 amino acids. The CDR3 DNA is TGTGCCACCAGTGCGGTGAGCACAGATACGCAGTATTTT. Protein: CATSAVSTDTQYF.

This clonotype occurred many times. The V gene is TRBV27, the J gene TRBJ1-1; D unresolved. Germline V CDR1 and CDR2: MNHEY, SMNVEV (reference sequence). The V end lost 5 bases, the J end lost 1 base, and 17 bases lay between the germline ends. The CDR3 spans 16 residues. CDR3 nucleotides: TGTGCCAGCAGTCGGACCGCAAGGGTAGCGAACACTGAAGCTTTCTTT. Translated: CASSRTARVANTEAFF.

This clonotype was counted many times. Germline is not matched at one junction end, which may reflect a read error. This chain connects TRBV7-2 to TRBJ2-7; TRBD2 aligns across 7 bases. The CDR3 sequence is 14 residues long. CDR1 and CDR2 (germline): SGHTA, FQGNSA. CDR3 bases: TGTGCCAGCAGTTTAGCTAGCGGTGGCTACGAGCAGTACTTC. As protein: CASSLASGGYEQYF.

The rearrangement links TRBV29-1 to TRBJ2-2; TRBD2 aligns across 13 bases. The ends lost 5 bases at V and 5 bases at J; junction bases unmatched: 8. Germline CDR1 and CDR2: SQVTM and ANQGSEA. The CDR3 runs to 16 residues. Here the CDR3 DNA reads TGCAGCGTTCAAACTAGCGGGAGGGCCCGGACCGGGGAGCTGTTTTTT. Its protein product is CSVQTSGRARTGELFF.

This clonotype was seen more than once but under ten times. The chain joins TRBV20-1 to TRBJ2-1; 12 bases align to TRBD2. The CDR3 length is 15 residues. With 6 bases clipped from V and 4 bases from J, the junction kept 7 bases outside the gene matches. CDR1 DFQATT and CDR2 SNEGSKA come from the germline V gene (reference sequence). The CDR3 spells CSARPSGRVYNEQFF. In DNA form, the CDR3 reads TGCAGTGCGAGACCTAGCGGGAGGGTTTACAATGAGCAGTTCTTC.

This clonotype was recorded many times. The genes are TRBV10-3 and TRBJ2-7; D may correspond to TRBD1 or TRBD2 (5 bases each). The germline V gene has CDR1 ENHRY and CDR2 SYGVKD. The V and J ends lost 8 bases and 0 bases respectively, with 14 bases between them. The CDR3 covers 14 residues. In DNA form, the CDR3 reads TGTGCCATCTCCTGGGACCCCTTCTCCTACGAGCAGTACTTC. It yields the protein CAISWDPFSYEQYF.

This clonotype was seen more than once but under ten times. This chain links TRBV9 with TRBJ1-1; tentative D call: TRBD1 (6 bases). Trimming left V 0 bases short and J 7 bases short, with 10 bases between. CDR1 and CDR2 from the germline V gene are SGDLS and YYNGEE. CDR3 length equals 13 residues. CDR3 amino acids: CASSVALTGEAFF. DNA of the CDR3: TGTGCCAGCAGCGTAGCTTTGACAGGTGAAGCTTTCTTT.

This clonotype has just a few counts. V is TRBV20-1 and J is TRBJ2-3, with 7 bases lining up with TRBD2. V was clipped by 6 bases and J by 0 bases; unmatched bases: 15. The CDR3 runs to 17 residues. Germline CDR1 and CDR2: DFQATT and SNEGSKA (reference sequence). The CDR3, as DNA: TGCAGTGCCCCCGAGGGAGGGGCGGCCTCTAGCACAGATACGCAGTATTTT. Translating it yields CSAPEGGAASSTDTQYF.

The rearrangement links TRBV11-2 to TRBJ2-1; TRBD2 agrees at 11 bases. V was clipped by 1 base and J by 7 bases; unmatched bases: 6. CDR3 length: 16 amino acids. Germline loops: CDR1 SGHAT, CDR2 FQNNGV. The CDR3 bases are TGTGCCAGCAGCTTAGGCCTAGCGGGAGGATGGAATGAGCAGTTCTTC. It translates to CASSLGLAGGWNEQFF.

This clonotype was seen only a few times. The chain links TRBV20-1 to TRBJ2-3; D unclear. There are 16 residues in the CDR3. V was shortened by 3 bases and J by 1 base, with 17 bases between the two germline ends. Germline CDR1 is DFQATT and CDR2 is SNEGSKA (reference sequence). The CDR3 protein is CSASDVAGAGTDTQYF. The CDR3 DNA reads as TGCAGTGCTAGTGATGTGGCAGGCGCTGGCACAGATACGCAGTATTTT.

The V call is TRBV5-1, the J call TRBJ2-7; D may be TRBD2 (6 bases). The CDR3 loop spans 18 amino acids. V dropped 0 bases and J dropped 4 bases, with 23 bases sitting between them. Looked up from germline, CDR1 is SGHRS and CDR2 is YFSETQ. CDR3 protein: CASSLVPPTSGGIYEQYF. CDR3 coding DNA: TGCGCCAGCAGCTTGGTTCCTCCGACTAGTGGGGGAATATACGAGCAGTACTTC.

This clonotype was seen more than once but under ten times. This chain connects TRBV7-2 to TRBJ2-2; 9 positions match TRBD2. V shed 7 bases and J 4 bases; nucleotides not matched to a gene: 10. Germline-derived CDR1 and CDR2 are SGHTA and FQGNSA. The CDR3 consists of 16 residues. The CDR3 nucleotides read TGTGCCAGCACCTCGGGCGGGAGGGCCACCACCGGGGAGCTGTTTTTT. Translated: CASTSGGRATTGELFF.

V and J are TRBV10-3 and TRBJ1-6; D remains unclear. The germline gives CDR1 ENHRY, CDR2 SYGVKD. Trimming cost V 4 bases and J 14 bases, with 15 bases left between them. This CDR3 is built from 13 residues. The CDR3 is CAISGTVEGTLHF. The CDR3 DNA reads TGTGCCATCAGTGGGACGGTTGAAGGGACCCTCCACTTT.

This clonotype was observed a handful of times. The chain links TRBV28 to TRBJ2-7, with D perhaps matching TRBD2 (5 bases). Germline lookup yields CDR1 MDHEN and CDR2 SYDVKM. Between the trimmed V and J ends, which lost 10 bases and 4 bases, there was a span of 17 bases. This CDR3 region has 13 residues. The CDR3: CATGKRSPYEQYF. The CDR3 region has the DNA TGTGCCACCGGGAAACGGTCTCCTTACGAGCAGTACTTC.

This clonotype occurred a few times. The chain joins TRBV7-2 to TRBJ2-3; tentatively, D is TRBD1 (6 bases). Germline lookup yields CDR1 SGHTA and CDR2 FQGNSA. The V end was cut by 6 bases, the J end by 2 bases, with 12 bases between. The CDR3 extends over 14 amino acids. The CDR3 is CASSRDKYTDTQYF. As DNA, the CDR3 is TGTGCCAGCAGTAGGGACAAATACACAGATACGCAGTATTTT. The variable domain in full, with the rest retrieved from reference TRBV7-2 and TRBJ2-3, is GAGVSQSPSNKVTEKGKDVELRCDPISGHTALYWYRQSLGQGLEFLIYFQGNSAPDKSGLPSDRFSAERTGGSVSTLTIQRTQQEDSAVYLCASSRDKYTDTQYFGPGTRLTVL.

In its sample, this clonotype was seen a few times. J is TRBJ2-7 and V is TRBV5-8; possibly TRBD1 for D (6 bases). The V and J ends lost 1 base and 5 bases respectively, with 16 bases between them. Germline V gene data show CDR1 as SGHTS and CDR2 as YDEGEE. The CDR3 loop spans 15 amino acids. In nucleotides, the CDR3 is TGTGCCAGCAGCTTGTGGTTGGGGGCGCCCAACGAGCAGTACTTC. Encoded protein: CASSLWLGAPNEQYF.

This clonotype was seen only a few times. The gene calls are TRBV5-1 and TRBJ1-1, with unresolved D. Trimming shortened V by 7 bases and J by 5 bases, and 15 bases separated the two germline ends. Germline CDR1 and CDR2: SGHRS and YFSETQ. The CDR3 is made up of 13 amino acids. CDR3 residues: CASAWEKGTEAFF. The CDR3 nucleotides are TGCGCCAGCGCCTGGGAGAAAGGGACTGAAGCTTTCTTT.

This clonotype showed up just a few times. The chain links TRBV27 to TRBJ2-4; D remains ambiguous. V lost 0 bases to trimming and J lost 3 bases, with 12 bases between them. This CDR3 is built from 16 residues. CDR1 is MNHEY, CDR2 SMNVEV, per germline (reference sequence). CDR3 residues: CASSLSSPMVKNIQYF. CDR3 nucleotide sequence: TGTGCCAGCAGTTTATCGAGCCCTATGGTCAAAAACATTCAGTACTTC.

This rearrangement joins TRBV20-1 to TRBJ2-2; D gene uncertain. The CDR3 runs to 16 residues. V dropped 0 bases and J dropped 6 bases, with 17 bases sitting between them. The germline gives CDR1 DFQATT, CDR2 SNEGSKA (reference sequence). CDR3 DNA sequence: TGCAGTGCTAGAGATCGTCGGCCGATCGCGCCCGGGGAGCTGTTTTTT. Its protein product is CSARDRRPIAPGELFF.

This clonotype was seen more than once but under ten times. The chain joins TRBV20-1 to TRBJ2-3; 12 bases match TRBD2. The CDR3 has 15 amino acids. Germline CDR1 DFQATT, CDR2 SNEGSKA (reference sequence). V shed 3 bases, J shed 3 bases, and the junction held 4 bases outside the gene matches. For the CDR3, the DNA is TGCAGTGCTAGCCTACTAGCGGGAGGAACAGATACGCAGTATTTT. Translating it yields CSASLLAGGTDTQYF.

This clonotype occurred a few times. V and J are TRBV5-6 and TRBJ1-5; tentatively, D is TRBD1 (5 bases). Trimming took 0 bases from V and 0 from J, leaving 7 bases between them. The CDR3 is 15 residues long. Per the germline V gene, CDR1 is SGHDT and CDR2 is YYEEEE. As DNA, the CDR3 is TGTGCCAGCAGCTTGGCGGGGGTTAGCAATCAGCCCCAGCATTTT. Translation: CASSLAGVSNQPQHF. The full variable domain, completed using reference TRBV5-6 and TRBJ1-5, is DAGVTQSPTHLIKTRGQQVTLRCSPKSGHDTVSWYQQALGQGPQFIFQYYEEEERQRGNFPDRFSGHQFPNYSSELNVNALLLGDSALYLCASSLAGVSNQPQHFGDGTRLSIL.

This clonotype was seen more than once but under ten times. This chain links TRBV12-3 or TRBV12-4 with TRBJ2-7; possible D gene TRBD2, 5 bases. The V end was cut by 5 bases, the J end by 0 bases, with 11 bases between. This CDR3 comprises 14 residues. The CDR3 DNA follows: TGTGCCAGCAGTCTACATGAGGGCTCCTACGAGCAGTACTTC. Translation gives CASSLHEGSYEQYF.

This clonotype has just a few counts. The genes are TRBV6-5 and TRBJ2-1; no reliable D call. V was trimmed by 0 bases and J by 0 bases, leaving 9 bases between them. This CDR3 comprises 16 residues. Germline V gene data show CDR1 as MNHEY and CDR2 as SVGAGI. CDR3 residues: CASSYSRASSYNEQFF. CDR3 bases: TGTGCCAGCAGTTACTCGCGAGCGAGCTCCTACAATGAGCAGTTCTTC.

In its sample, this clonotype was seen a few times. This chain links TRBV5-1 with TRBJ2-7, with 7 bases aligning to TRBD2. Per germline, CDR1 SGHRS and CDR2 YFSETQ. The V gene end was trimmed by 1 base and the J gene end by 2 bases; junction bases not matched to a gene: 3. The CDR3 contains 14 residues. The chain's CDR3 is CASSLSSGTYEQYF. Written as DNA, the CDR3 is TGCGCCAGCAGCTTGTCTAGCGGAACCTACGAGCAGTACTTC.